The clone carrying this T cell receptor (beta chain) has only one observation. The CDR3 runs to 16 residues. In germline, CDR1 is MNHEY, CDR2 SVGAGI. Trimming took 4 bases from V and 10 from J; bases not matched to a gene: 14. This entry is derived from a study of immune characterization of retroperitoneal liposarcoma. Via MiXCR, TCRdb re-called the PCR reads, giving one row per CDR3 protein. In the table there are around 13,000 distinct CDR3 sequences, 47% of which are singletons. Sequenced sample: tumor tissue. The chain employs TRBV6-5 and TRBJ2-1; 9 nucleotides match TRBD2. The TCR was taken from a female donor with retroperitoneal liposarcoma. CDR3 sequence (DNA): TGTGCCAGCAGTTTTGTAAATAGCGGGGGCCGGTACGAGCAGTTCTTC. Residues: CASSFVNSGGRYEQFF.